What follows is one T cell receptor (beta chain) and its context. The entry originates in a study of blood T cell repertoires in COVID-19. Study information: Italy, Spain and the United States were the sources of the convalescent and acute COVID-19 samples. T cells, B-cell-depleted T cells, or PBMCs provided the cDNA or gDNA that served as material.

Sequencing was performed with immunoSEQ multiplex PCR; in TCRdb, only in-frame clones are kept and a portion is missing. The table has some 130,000 clones, over 85% seen once. The V gene lost 3 bases and the J gene lost 2 bases, with 18 bases spanning the gap. The CDR3 runs 17 residues. Germline CDR1 is LGHDT and CDR2 is YNNKEL (reference sequence). The gene calls are TRBV3-1 (or the pseudogene TRBV3-2) and TRBJ2-3, with D possibly being TRBD1 (6 bases). This TCR was sampled from a man between 45 and 60 years old with active COVID-19. The sample comprised peripheral blood. The CDR3 DNA follows: TGTGCCAGCAGCCATCACTCTCGGGACATATTCACAGATACGCAGTATTTT. Protein: CASSHHSRDIFTDTQYF.